This T cell receptor (beta chain) was sequenced for a study of cytomegalovirus exposure and HLA in healthy donors (dated by TCRdb to about 2017). Describing the broader study: According to an earlier analysis of a few hundred of the donors, some 180 million T cells yielded 100 million or so unique TCR beta sequences and around 300 Gb of sequence data. Rather than using new phenotypic data, the later analysis identified candidate immune exposures from TCR beta sequences and from how often those sequences occurred across donors. Genome-wide SNP genotypes for about 65% of the roughly 670 donors were used in a later genetic analysis, which treated that subset as a discovery cohort. The study used immunosequencing to profile the T cell repertoires of around 600 subjects and linked those repertoires to cytomegalovirus serostatus. An earlier analysis of approximately 580 of the donors used high-throughput TCR beta sequencing to judge whether each TCR beta V gene segment behaved as functional or pseudogenic. To predict cytomegalovirus infection status, the study brought together high-throughput TCR immunosequencing, statistical association of individual TCRs with disease status, and machine learning. In addition to the first cohort of roughly 670 subjects, a separate validation cohort of approximately 120 different subjects was used. The number of typed donors differed by locus: roughly 629-640 for A, B, C, DRB1 and DQB1; 500 to 550 for DQA1; 600 to 610 for DPA1; and roughly 490 for DPB1. The study aimed to test whether signatures of past pathogen exposure could be identified by cataloging public T cell receptors. Alongside the repertoire data, information on donor age, sex, ethnicity and CMV serostatus was compiled. Of the 398 genotyped donors, about 80% fell in the genetic ancestry cluster associated with self-reported Caucasian donors. Among around 400 genotyped donors of the cohort, an average of around 250,000 unique TCR beta nucleotide sequences was sequenced per donor, of which approximately 19% were non-productive. Every discovery cohort repertoire had been produced on one sequencing platform. Because of strong linkage in the cohort, a few DR-DQ haplotypes were treated as single units for association and clustering. In a later analysis, previously published TCR beta repertoires from 666 donors were re-analyzed and high-resolution HLA genotyping was added so that TCR occurrence patterns could be studied. Class I and class II HLA loci were covered by the typing at four-digit resolution. About 330 gigabases of sequencing data and around 80 million unique TCR sequences made up an early release that covered approximately 620 HLA-typed donors. Study-level results and caveats: In a later analysis, TCR association rates were found to vary across HLA loci, with the most associated TCRs seen for DRB1 alleles and the fewest for HLA-C alleles. Most TCR sequences were seen in very few donors, while some public TCRs were found in many individuals. In an earlier analysis of roughly 560 of the donors, most TCR beta V segments were observed in productive rearrangements about 90% or about 30% of the time, broadly matching IMGT annotations. V-gene and J-gene trimming of TCR beta chains was associated with a missense DCLRE1C variant in a later genetic analysis, and the association was replicated in an independent cohort. Compared with equally common non-associated chains, HLA-associated TCR beta chains in a later analysis were more clonally expanded and had lower generation probabilities. Most CMV-associated TCR beta chains appeared to be HLA-restricted in a later analysis, and the HLA associations seemed to be driven largely by CMV exposure. According to a later analysis, parvovirus B19, influenza, CMV and Epstein-Barr virus appeared linked to several top co-occurrence clusters. The cohort was sequenced for TCR beta chains only, and without alpha or paired-chain data the features that could be detected were limited. For the cohort, immune exposure information was limited to CMV serostatus. In vitro tests confirmed that a few of the cytomegalovirus-associated TCR beta chains recognize cytomegalovirus antigens. Linkage disequilibrium might explain the correlated functional status among segregating V segments, but an unknown experimental factor could not be excluded. Specific HLA alleles were associated with about 17,000 TCR beta sequences at a false discovery rate of 0.05 in a later analysis. The sequencing pipeline was judged likely to have produced a cluster of highly shared sequence variants as a technical artifact. The classifier was reported to diagnose cytomegalovirus status with high specificity and sensitivity in both the original and validation cohorts. It was suggested by the authors that the approach could potentially be generalized to other disease states and immunological phenotypes. When HLA alleles, especially DR and DQ, strongly co-occurred, attributing TCR associations to individual alleles was difficult. In a later genetic analysis, fewer N-insertions in productive TCRs were reported among donors in an Asian-associated ancestry cluster than the roughly 640-donor mean. A further reported finding was that TCR beta sequences accurately predicted the HLA-A and HLA-B alleles for most subjects in the first cohort. Because some donors lacked HLA typing at each locus, the association tests relied only on the typed subset. A total of roughly 160 TCR beta chains were listed by the study as associated with cytomegalovirus. Some IMGT-functional V segments, including TRBV6-2 and TRBV6-3, could not be told apart with the 87-base-pair reads, so those segments were excluded. Over 15 rarely observed V segments, including chromosome 9 orphons, were excluded from the earlier analysis of about 610 of the donors because counts were too low. Sequencing depth was assumed to be roughly uniform across donors in the presence/absence analyses, though that assumption may not hold.

The cohort comprised around 690 healthy bone marrow donors. All cohort members were sampled while nominally healthy, although unrecorded immune exposures were likely present. The donor was CMV seronegative and was included in the group of 352 seronegative cohort members. A peripheral blood sample was provided by each donor, and peripheral blood mononuclear cells were used for TCR beta sequencing. The Qiagen DNeasy Blood Extraction Kit was used to extract genomic DNA from the blood cell samples. Worth noting for this clone: There is no known antigen for this receptor. Base qualities are not recorded, but no much larger clone differs from it by a single base.

From a lookup of the germline V gene, CDR1 and CDR2 are MNHEY and SVGAGI. Measured from the cysteine to the phenylalanine, the CDR3 is 13 residues long. Of all the DNA, just the CDR3 is kept, 39 bases in frame from base 1. Relative to germline, V is missing 5 bases and J is missing 8 bases, with 6 bases of the junction outside any gene match. Libraries were prepared through the immunoSEQ multiplex PCR assay. For the multiplex PCR, a mixture combining 60 forward primers for TCR Vbeta segments and 13 reverse primers for TCR Jbeta segments was used. A multiplex PCR assay on genomic DNA amplified the CDR3 region of rearranged TCR beta genes. Amplified TCR beta libraries were sequenced as 87-base-pair reads on the Illumina HiSeq System. From the authors' description of their analysis: A later analysis tallied tens of millions of unique TCR beta chains across the 550 to 850 repertoires, and approximately 12 million of those chains were shared by two or more donors. Raw reads were error-corrected and collapsed into unique sequences by a nearest-neighbor algorithm in which closely related sequences were merged to remove PCR and sequencing errors. To assign V, D and J gene segments, CDR3 sequences were aligned to IMGT reference sequences. Each retained sequence needed at least a six-nucleotide match to both a V gene segment and a J gene segment. A rearrangement counted as productive if the CDR3 had no stop codons and remained in frame with V and J, and every other rearrangement counted as non-productive. Following IMGT convention, CDR3 was defined as the stretch from the second conserved V-encoded cysteine to the conserved J-encoded phenylalanine. In an earlier analysis of just under 600 of the donors, sequences lacking an unambiguous match to a single V gene segment were excluded. An earlier analysis of 587 of the donors classified V segments as functional when productive rearrangements were above 56.7% and as segregating when the standard deviation between donors was above 5%. To diagnose cytomegalovirus status from the catalog of TCR beta chain sequences, a statistical classification framework was built. A later analysis assigned V and J genes by comparing TCR nucleotide sequences with IMGT/GENE-DB human TR gene sequences. The TCRdist pipeline was used in a later analysis to assign CDR3 sequences and most-parsimonious VDJ recombination scenarios. In a later analysis, each TCR beta chain was defined by its CDR3 amino acid sequence together with its V-gene family, and reads lacking a unique V-gene family were excluded. A later analysis removed over 500 highly shared, low-generation-probability nucleotide sequences to deal with suspected cross-contamination and a sequencing artifact. A later analysis calculated a clonal expansion index for each public chain from normalized within-repertoire ranks of inferred template counts. A later analysis computed generation probabilities with a VDJ recombination model fitted to out-of-frame rearrangements, and checked the results against IGoR. A later analysis scored TCR-TCR, TCR-HLA and TCR-CMV co-occurrence with hypergeometric tests, applying a repertoire-size bias correction to TCR pairs. In a later analysis, false discovery rates were estimated by permuting HLA or CMV assignments 20 times. In a later analysis, co-occurring TCRs were grouped using DBSCAN, and TCRdist sequence similarity was added for clustering within HLA-allele-positive subsets. Co-occurrence clustering excluded repertoires with fewer than 30,000 or more than 120,000 public chains, plus five with anomalous nucleotide sharing. TCRdb took over this immuneACCESS table, retaining in-frame rearrangements with V and J assigned. Such tables are incomplete; in checked studies, under half of the missing clones stem from an unresolved V gene, and the remainder is unexplained. V, J and clone size derive from that table, while D and trimming were established from the DNA sequence. The table for this sample lists about 110,000 clones; roughly 80% of them were counted only once. In total, the top ten clones hold 1.5% to 2% of the sample.

The receptor comes from a man aged 50-60 years in good health and CMV-seronegative. Sequencing was performed on PBMCs. The rearrangement combines TRBV6-5 with TRBJ1-3, with TRBD1 identical over 7 junction bases. The nucleotide sequence reads as follows: TGTGCCAGCAGTATACAGGGGTTATACACCATATATTTT. Translated, this gives CASSIQGLYTIYF.